These 8 T cell receptor beta chains were all obtained from the same sample, sequenced in a study of shared clonotypes between healthy human individuals. The table came from immunoSEQ multiplex PCR; TCRdb's copy has only in-frame clones and leaves some out. In the table there are about 2.3 million clones, approximately 95% of which are singletons. Specimen: naive CD4+ T cells from PBMCs. Subset of the sample: CD45RA+ positively selected. These receptors all come from a man between 18 and 35 years old in good health. Some clones in this sample may be carry-over from other donors' samples.

The chain recombines TRBV5-1 with TRBJ2-2; D is uncertain. V lost 1 base and J 3 bases, leaving 16 bases between the germline ends. CDR3 size: 17 residues. The germline V gene encodes CDR1 SGHRS and CDR2 YFSETQ. This CDR3 is CASSLNAVTDYTGELFF. CDR3 DNA: TGCGCCAGCAGCTTGAATGCGGTGACGGATTACACCGGGGAGCTGTTTTTT.

This clone was seen a few times. The genes are TRBV4-2 and TRBJ1-1; 10 nucleotides align to TRBD1. Losses at the gene ends were 1 base for V and 8 bases for J; bases not matched to a gene: 4. The CDR3 extends over 14 amino acids. Germline lookup yields CDR1 LGHNA and CDR2 YNFKEQ. The CDR3 coding sequence is TGTGCCAGCAGCCAAGGTGGGACAGGGGCCGAAGCTTTCTTT. Encoded protein: CASSQGGTGAEAFF.

This clone was recorded once. This chain uses TRBV6-5 with TRBJ1-3; the D is unclear. V lost 6 bases and J 4 bases, leaving 10 bases between the germline ends. The CDR3 loop spans 13 amino acids. CDR1 and CDR2 from the germline V gene are MNHEY and SVGAGI. The CDR3 here is CASRPILGNTIYF. The CDR3 bases are TGTGCCAGCAGACCCATTCTCGGAAACACCATATATTTT.

The V and J genes are TRBV28 and TRBJ2-7; a weak D match, TRBD1 (5 bases). This CDR3 region has 14 residues. The V end was cut by 3 bases, the J end by 3 bases, with 12 bases between. Per the germline V gene, CDR1 is MDHEN and CDR2 is SYDVKM. CDR3 nucleotide sequence: TGTGCCAGCAGTTTTCGACAGAAGATCTACGAGCAGTACTTC. Translating it yields CASSFRQKIYEQYF.

The chain uses TRBV5-4 and TRBJ2-7, with a weak D call TRBD2 (6 bases). Germline V gives CDR1 SGHNT, CDR2 YYREEE (reference sequence). This CDR3 has 15 residues. V was pared by 0 bases and J by 2 bases, with 12 bases between. CDR3 amino acids: CASSLARAGPYEQYF. The CDR3 nucleotides are TGTGCCAGCAGCTTGGCGCGAGCGGGTCCCTACGAGCAGTACTTC.

The chain links TRBV14 to TRBJ2-3; 7 bases agree with TRBD2. The junction had 5 bases not matched to a gene; V was cut back by 1 base and J by 10 bases. Germline V gene lookup returns CDR1 SGHDN and CDR2 FVKESK. The CDR3 is 13 amino acids. CDR3 nucleotides: TGTGCCAGCAGCCAAGTTGAGGGAGGGGCGCAGTATTTT. This encodes CASSQVEGGAQYF.

The CDR3 region is CASSFNRDTEAFF. The CDR3 DNA sequence: TGTGCCAGCAGCTTTAACCGGGACACTGAAGCTTTCTTT. The V gene is TRBV5-6, the J gene TRBJ1-1; D uncertain. The CDR3 covers 13 residues. The V gene lost 2 bases and the J gene lost 3 bases, with 8 bases spanning the gap. The germline V gene encodes CDR1 SGHDT and CDR2 YYEEEE.

The DNA for the CDR3 is TGTGCCACCAGCTTCACGTACTATGGCTACACCTTC. It encodes CATSFTYYGYTF. The rearrangement joins TRBV15 to TRBJ1-2; no clear D gene. The V and J ends lost 5 bases and 3 bases respectively, with 7 bases between them. CDR3 length: 12 amino acids. Germline V gives CDR1 LNHNV, CDR2 YYDKDF (reference sequence).